Listed below are T cell receptor beta chains from one sample, sequenced in a study of blood T cells in healthy people across ages. A single record per CDR3 protein comes from TCRdb applying MiXCR to the 5' RACE reads. The sample holds 800,000 to 950,000 distinct CDR3 sequences, roughly 35% seen once. The sequencing sample was made of blood. The receptor source for this set is a man aged 18 to 29 in good health. Both conserved end residues are part of each CDR3. D genes are given only for firm matches. Rows give clone size only sometimes, using once, few, many, or a class for an expanded clone.

j_call clone_size v_call d_call cdr3_aa cdr3_nt
TRBJ2-1 NA TRBV4-3 TRBD1 CASSLRTGYGEQFF TGCGCCAGCAGCCTCCGGACAGGGTATGGTGAGCAGTTCTTC
TRBJ2-7 few TRBV30 NA CAWSEMGKQYF TGTGCCTGGAGTGAGATGGGAAAACAGTACTTC
TRBJ2-7 NA TRBV6-2/TRBV6-3 TRBD1 CASSPRQGSGEQYF TGTGCCAGCAGCCCACGACAGGGGAGTGGTGAGCAGTACTTC
TRBJ1-2 once TRBV30 NA CAWNKGDYGYTF TGTGCCTGGAATAAGGGCGACTATGGCTACACCTTC
TRBJ1-3 NA TRBV4-2 NA CASSQPTAGNTIYF TGTGCCAGCAGCCAACCGACAGCTGGAAACACCATATATTTT
TRBJ2-7 NA TRBV6-2/TRBV6-3 NA CASDATWGDEQYF TGTGCCAGCGACGCGACATGGGGGGACGAGCAGTACTTC
TRBJ1-1 NA TRBV24-1 NA CATRGGNTEAFF TGTGCCACCCGGGGCGGGAACACTGAAGCTTTCTTT
TRBJ2-3 NA TRBV12-3/TRBV12-4 TRBD2 CASSSSGGRVDTQYF TGTGCCAGCAGTTCGAGCGGGGGGCGGGTGGATACGCAGTATTTT
TRBJ2-3 many TRBV5-1 NA CASSADTDTQYF TGCGCCAGCAGCGCCGACACAGATACGCAGTATTTT
TRBJ2-7 NA TRBV5-1 TRBD1 CASSQTGGPSYEQYF TGCGCCAGCAGCCAGACAGGGGGCCCCTCCTACGAGCAGTACTTC
TRBJ2-5 few TRBV20-1 NA CSARVKGWEETQYF TGCAGTGCTAGAGTAAAGGGGTGGGAAGAGACCCAGTACTTC
TRBJ2-5 few TRBV7-2 NA CASSGGRIQETQYF TGTGCCAGCAGCGGGGGACGTATTCAAGAGACCCAGTACTTC
TRBJ2-1 few TRBV2 NA CASSEALVSKNYNEQFF TGTGCCAGCAGTGAAGCGCTCGTGTCCAAAAACTACAATGAGCAGTTCTTC
TRBJ2-3 few TRBV20-1 TRBD2 CSAPRRGGLEEQYF TGCAGTGCCCCTCGGCGGGGGGGCCTAGAGGAGCAGTATTTT
TRBJ2-7 many TRBV10-3 NA CAVSGDGGLYEQYF TGTGCCGTTAGTGGGGACGGGGGGCTCTACGAGCAGTACTTC
TRBJ2-5 NA TRBV5-1 TRBD1 CVSSNTGGAETQYF TGCGTCAGCAGCAATACAGGGGGAGCAGAGACCCAGTACTTC
TRBJ1-1 NA TRBV3-1 NA CASSGAGPNTEAFF TGTGCCAGCAGCGGGGCGGGTCCGAACACTGAAGCTTTCTTT
TRBJ2-3 many TRBV7-8 NA CASSLAQSDTQYF TGTGCCAGCAGCTTAGCGCAATCAGATACGCAGTATTTT
TRBJ2-7 once TRBV2 NA CASWAASTGSYEQYF TGTGCCAGCTGGGCGGCTTCGACGGGCTCCTACGAGCAGTACTTC
TRBJ2-3 NA TRBV7-3 NA CASSNNTDTQYF TGTGCCAGCAGCAACAACACAGATACGCAGTATTTT
TRBJ2-4 few TRBV12-3/TRBV12-4 TRBD1 CASSLSGTENIQYF TGTGCCAGCAGTTTATCCGGGACAGAAAACATTCAGTACTTC
TRBJ2-3 NA TRBV12-3/TRBV12-4 TRBD1 CASSLGSGTGTQYF TGTGCCAGCAGTTTGGGGTCGGGGACAGGAACGCAGTATTTT